One sample yielded the 14 T cell receptor beta chains listed below, sequenced in a study of cytomegalovirus exposure and HLA in healthy donors. Primers: 60 Vbeta forward and 13 Jbeta reverse. Using immunoSEQ multiplex PCR, the repertoire was profiled, and TCRdb retains in-frame clones only, with some absent. The sample carries 250,000 to 350,000 clones, about nine tenths recorded once. Material for sequencing was PBMCs. These receptors all come from a man aged 35 to 55 in good health and CMV-seropositive.

Only one count was recorded for this clone. The V gene is TRBV19, the J gene TRBJ2-5, with 10 nucleotides matching TRBD2. The V gene end was trimmed by 3 bases and the J gene end by 4 bases; junction bases not matched to a gene: 8. Germline-derived CDR1 and CDR2 are LNHDA and SQIVND (reference sequence). This CDR3 is built from 16 residues. CDR3 nucleotides: TGTGCCAGTAGTATTGCCGGGGCTAGCGGGAGAGAGACCCAGTACTTC. It specifies CASSIAGASGRETQYF.

The rearrangement uses TRBV27 and TRBJ2-5; the match to TRBD1 covers 10 bases. The J call may be wrong; the DNA end is better matched by TRBJ2-7. Germline V gene lookup returns CDR1 MNHEY and CDR2 SMNVEV (reference sequence). The CDR3 runs to 13 residues. CDR3 in amino acids: CASRAGTGDEQYF. The DNA for the CDR3 is TGTGCCAGCAGGGCCGGGACAGGGGACGAGCAGTACTTC.

The gene calls are TRBV27 and TRBJ2-1, with TRBD2 as a possible D gene (5 bases). V lost 1 base and J 8 bases, leaving 12 bases between the germline ends. Germline assignment: CDR1 MNHEY and CDR2 SMNVEV (reference sequence). The CDR3 sequence is 14 residues long. In DNA, the CDR3 is TGTGCCAGCAGTTTATTCGGCCTAGCCGATGAGCAGTTCTTC. It encodes CASSLFGLADEQFF.

This clone was found a few times. The V call is TRBV7-9, the J call TRBJ1-3, with 8 bases fitting TRBD1. Germline CDR1 SEHNR, CDR2 FQNEAQ (reference sequence). The J segment lost 8 bases and the V segment lost 5 bases, leaving 11 bases of the junction unmatched. CDR3 size: 15 residues. The DNA of the CDR3 is TGTGCCAGCAGCCACCGGGACAGGAATTCCGACACCATATATTTT. It is translated as CASSHRDRNSDTIYF. Based on the CDR3 plus reference TRBV7-9 and TRBJ1-3, the full variable domain is DTGVSQNPRHKITKRGQNVTFRCDPISEHNRLYWYRQTLGQGPEFLTYFQNEAQLEKSRLLSDRFSAERPKGSFSTLEIQRTEQGDSAMYLCASSHRDRNSDTIYFGEGSWLTVV.

The chain joins TRBV7-2 to TRBJ1-1; D uncertain. V was clipped by 0 bases and J by 1 base, with 6 bases between them. The CDR3 is made up of 14 amino acids. Germline V gene lookup returns CDR1 SGHTA and CDR2 FQGNSA. The CDR3 bases are TGTGCCAGCAGCTTAGCGTTAGCGAACACTGAAGCTTTCTTT. Encoded protein: CASSLALANTEAFF.

This clone was detected once. V gene TRBV15 combines with J gene TRBJ2-5; 7 nucleotides agree with TRBD2. The CDR3 length is 15 residues. Germline CDR1 LNHNV, CDR2 YYDKDF (reference sequence). J lost 1 base, V lost 1 base, and 3 bases had no gene match. The CDR3 loop reads CATSRGGGSQETQYF. CDR3 nucleotides: TGTGCCACCAGCAGAGGGGGGGGGTCCCAAGAGACCCAGTACTTC.

The genes are TRBV29-1 and TRBJ2-7, with a weak D call TRBD2 (5 bases). CDR1 SQVTM and CDR2 ANQGSEA come from the germline V gene. CDR3 size: 14 residues. The V end was cut by 3 bases, the J end by 5 bases, with 17 bases between. Here the CDR3 DNA reads TGCAGCGTTGAGAGGTCACGGGGATCAGACGAGCAGTACTTC. This encodes CSVERSRGSDEQYF.

The table lists this clone with a few counts. This sequence joins TRBV27 and TRBJ1-2; D gene ambiguous. V dropped 2 bases and J dropped 7 bases, with 11 bases sitting between them. Germline lookup yields CDR1 MNHEY and CDR2 SMNVEV (reference sequence). This CDR3 has 13 residues. The CDR3 nucleotides read TGTGCCAGCAGTTTACCGGGGAGTGGTGGCTACACCTTC. As protein: CASSLPGSGGYTF.

The genes are TRBV11-1 and TRBJ1-2; no reliable D call. The CDR3 is made up of 12 amino acids. Germline V gene data show CDR1 as SGHAT and CDR2 as FQDESV (reference sequence). The germline V and J ends were trimmed by 1 base and 6 bases, with 6 bases remaining between them. The CDR3: CASSLGTDGYTF. CDR3 sequence (DNA): TGTGCCAGCAGCTTAGGAACAGATGGCTACACCTTC.

J is TRBJ2-1 and V is TRBV29-1, with D possibly being TRBD1 (5 bases). In germline, CDR1 is SQVTM, CDR2 ANQGSEA. With 4 bases removed from V and 3 bases from J, the gap between germline ends came to 10 bases. This CDR3 has 13 amino acids. The CDR3 is CSVVARVYNEQFF. DNA for the CDR3: TGCAGCGTTGTGGCCAGGGTCTACAATGAGCAGTTCTTC.

This chain connects TRBV13 to TRBJ2-3; tentatively, D is TRBD1 (5 bases). The CDR3 covers 15 residues. Germline CDR1 reads PRHDT; CDR2 reads FYEKMQ (reference sequence). V lost 5 bases, J lost 3 bases, and 15 bases lay in between. The CDR3: CASSEYLKGTDTQYF. As DNA, the CDR3 is TGTGCCAGCAGCGAGTACCTCAAGGGGACAGATACGCAGTATTTT. The complete variable domain, with remaining parts taken from reference TRBV13 and TRBJ2-3, reads AAGVIQSPRHLIKEKRETATLKCYPIPRHDTVYWYQQGPGQDPQFLISFYEKMQSDKGSIPDRFSAQQFSDYHSELNMSSLELGDSALYFCASSEYLKGTDTQYFGPGTRLTVL.

The chain combines TRBV28 with TRBJ1-1, with D perhaps TRBD1 (5 bases). CDR3 length equals 15 residues. The germline V and J ends were trimmed by 6 bases and 1 base, with 15 bases remaining between them. CDR1 is MDHEN, CDR2 SYDVKM, per germline. Here the CDR3 reads CASRGGVLANTEAFF. The DNA for the CDR3 is TGTGCCAGCAGGGGGGGGGTACTGGCGAACACTGAAGCTTTCTTT.

The chain combines TRBV6-5 with TRBJ2-7; D is uncertain. This CDR3 is 16 amino acids long. Germline CDR1 is MNHEY and CDR2 is SVGAGI. V lost 2 bases and J 2 bases, leaving 16 bases between the germline ends. CDR3 DNA sequence: TGTGCCAGCAGTTACGCCGCGGCAGAGCTAACCTACGAGCAGTACTTC. Translated: CASSYAAAELTYEQYF.

This clone was recorded only once. CDR3 sequence reads: CASTLGGEGNEKLFF. The CDR3 region has the DNA TGTGCCAGCACCTTAGGGGGGGAGGGGAATGAAAAACTGTTTTTT. The chain joins TRBV28 to TRBJ1-4; D possibly corresponds to TRBD1 (6 bases). Trimming took off 7 bases at V and 5 bases at J, with 17 bases between the two ends. The V gene's germline CDR1 is MDHEN and CDR2 SYDVKM. This CDR3 comprises 15 residues. Full variable domain (outside the CDR3, taken from reference TRBV28 and TRBJ1-4): DVKVTQSSRYLVKRTGEKVFLECVQDMDHENMFWYRQDPGLGLRLIYFSYDVKMKEKGDIPEGYSVSREKKERFSLILESASTNQTSMYLCASTLGGEGNEKLFFGSGTQLSVL.